The rows below give T cell receptor beta chains drawn from one sample of a study of T cell changes during pregnancy in multiple sclerosis. Generated by immunoSEQ multiplex PCR, the TCRdb table keeps only in-frame clones and is missing some. The sample holds roughly 64,000 clones; approximately 91% are singletons and the top ten take roughly 1.4%. Sequences were derived from peripheral blood, sampled in the second trimester of pregnancy. The receptor source for this set is a female donor with multiple sclerosis, enrolled in a pregnancy study. CDR3s include the opening cysteine and the closing phenylalanine or tryptophan. A D gene is named only where the DNA matches it firmly. For some rows the clone size is stated as once, few or many, or as a class when expanded; others skip it.

D gene: TRBD1; CDR3 length: 16; J gene: TRBJ2-3; clone size: -; V gene: TRBV9; CDR3 DNA: TGTGCCAGCAGCGTAGCTCCCGGACAGGGGGTGCATACGCAGTATTTT; CDR3 protein: CASSVAPGQGVHTQYF
D gene: -; CDR3 length: 15; J gene: TRBJ1-4; clone size: -; V gene: TRBV18; CDR3 DNA: TGTGCCAGCTCACAGAGACAGGCAACTAATGAAAAACTGTTTTTT; CDR3 protein: CASSQRQATNEKLFF
D gene: -; CDR3 length: 17; J gene: TRBJ1-2; clone size: once; V gene: TRBV13; CDR3 DNA: TGTGCCAGCAGCTTATACGGCGGTGAGCCTTATAACTATGGCTACACCTTC; CDR3 protein: CASSLYGGEPYNYGYTF
D gene: -; CDR3 length: 15; J gene: TRBJ1-3; clone size: -; V gene: TRBV10-2; CDR3 DNA: TGCGCCAGCAGTGAACAGGGAATCTCCGGAAACACCATATATTTT; CDR3 protein: CASSEQGISGNTIYF
D gene: TRBD1; CDR3 length: 17; J gene: TRBJ1-5; clone size: -; V gene: TRBV9; CDR3 DNA: TGTGCCAGCAGCGTAAATAGCCGGGACAGGGGCAATCAGCCCCAGCATTTT; CDR3 protein: CASSVNSRDRGNQPQHF
D gene: -; CDR3 length: 15; J gene: TRBJ2-3; clone size: -; V gene: TRBV7-9; CDR3 DNA: TGTGCCAGCAGCTTAGCGAATTCAGCGGCGGATACGCAGTATTTT; CDR3 protein: CASSLANSAADTQYF
D gene: -; CDR3 length: 15; J gene: TRBJ1-5; clone size: -; V gene: TRBV6-5; CDR3 DNA: TGTGCCAGCAGTACCTCAGGGCTCTACAATCAGCCCCAGCATTTT; CDR3 protein: CASSTSGLYNQPQHF
D gene: TRBD1; CDR3 length: 15; J gene: TRBJ2-7; clone size: -; V gene: TRBV5-4; CDR3 DNA: TGTGCCAGCAGCTTGGCAGGGGGCAGCTCCTACGAGCAGTACTTC; CDR3 protein: CASSLAGGSSYEQYF
D gene: TRBD1; CDR3 length: 17; J gene: TRBJ1-4; clone size: -; V gene: TRBV7-9; CDR3 DNA: TGTGCCAGCAGCCCGAGGGACAGGGGCCCAATAAATGAAAAACTGTTTTTT; CDR3 protein: CASSPRDRGPINEKLFF
D gene: -; CDR3 length: 14; J gene: TRBJ2-7; clone size: -; V gene: TRBV7-2; CDR3 DNA: TGTGCCAGCAGCTTAACCAGGGGGGCCTACGAGCAGTACTTC; CDR3 protein: CASSLTRGAYEQYF
D gene: TRBD2; CDR3 length: 15; J gene: TRBJ2-5; clone size: once; V gene: TRBV19; CDR3 DNA: TGTGCCAGTAGTATCACTCGGACTAGCGGAGAGACCCAGTACTTC; CDR3 protein: CASSITRTSGETQYF
D gene: TRBD2; CDR3 length: 14; J gene: TRBJ2-7; clone size: once; V gene: TRBV5-1; CDR3 DNA: TGCGCCAGCAGCCCCGGGACTAGCGGCTACGAGCAGTACTTC; CDR3 protein: CASSPGTSGYEQYF
D gene: -; CDR3 length: 14; J gene: TRBJ2-1; clone size: -; V gene: TRBV25-1; CDR3 DNA: TGTGCCAGCAGTGAAGGCTCGGGGGACCTCCAGCAGTTCTTC; CDR3 protein: CASSEGSGDLQQFF
D gene: TRBD1; CDR3 length: 14; J gene: TRBJ1-5; clone size: -; V gene: TRBV2; CDR3 DNA: TGTGCCAGCAGTGCGACAGGGAGGTATCAGCCCCAGCATTTT; CDR3 protein: CASSATGRYQPQHF
D gene: TRBD1; CDR3 length: 12; J gene: TRBJ1-1; clone size: once; V gene: TRBV2; CDR3 DNA: TGTGCCAGCAGGAGGGGGCGCGCTGAAGCTTTCTTT; CDR3 protein: CASRRGRAEAFF
D gene: -; CDR3 length: 11; J gene: TRBJ1-1; clone size: -; V gene: TRBV10-3; CDR3 DNA: TGTGCCATCAGTGAGTCTAGTGAAGCTTTCTTT; CDR3 protein: CAISESSEAFF
D gene: -; CDR3 length: 14; J gene: TRBJ2-3; clone size: once; V gene: TRBV18; CDR3 DNA: TGTGCCAGCTCACCCCCTACTAGCAGAGATACGCAGTATTTT; CDR3 protein: CASSPPTSRDTQYF
D gene: TRBD1; CDR3 length: 15; J gene: TRBJ1-2; clone size: -; V gene: TRBV6-5; CDR3 DNA: TGTGCCAGCAGTTCCCGGCAGGGGGGTAACTATGGCTACACCTTC; CDR3 protein: CASSSRQGGNYGYTF
D gene: TRBD2; CDR3 length: 15; J gene: TRBJ2-7; clone size: -; V gene: TRBV29-1; CDR3 DNA: TGCAGCGCGAAGGGACTAGCGGGGGGGCACGACGAGCAGTACTTC; CDR3 protein: CSAKGLAGGHDEQYF
D gene: TRBD1; CDR3 length: 17; J gene: TRBJ2-1; clone size: -; V gene: TRBV19; CDR3 DNA: TGTGCCAGTAGTAGCTATCACAGGGGTAGCTCCTACAATGAGCAGTTCTTC; CDR3 protein: CASSSYHRGSSYNEQFF
D gene: -; CDR3 length: 16; J gene: TRBJ1-6; clone size: few; V gene: TRBV6-1; CDR3 DNA: TGTGCCAGCAGGGAACTTCAGGGTGGTATAGATTCACCCCTCCACTTT; CDR3 protein: CASRELQGGIDSPLHF
D gene: TRBD1; CDR3 length: 14; J gene: TRBJ1-2; clone size: -; V gene: TRBV5-1; CDR3 DNA: TGCGCCAGCAGCCCCGGACAGGGGCTTCATGGCTACACCTTC; CDR3 protein: CASSPGQGLHGYTF
D gene: -; CDR3 length: 15; J gene: TRBJ2-7; clone size: -; V gene: TRBV4-1; CDR3 DNA: TGCGCCAGCAGCCAAGCCCGCAGAACCTCCTACGAGCAGTACTTC; CDR3 protein: CASSQARRTSYEQYF
D gene: TRBD2; CDR3 length: 13; J gene: TRBJ2-3; clone size: once; V gene: TRBV18; CDR3 DNA: TGTGCCAGCTCAAGCGGGGGGGCTGATACGCAGTATTTT; CDR3 protein: CASSSGGADTQYF
D gene: TRBD1; CDR3 length: 17; J gene: TRBJ2-7; clone size: -; V gene: TRBV7-6; CDR3 DNA: TGTGCCAGCAGCTCCGGAGGCTCTCGGACAGGGTTTTACGAGCAGTACTTC; CDR3 protein: CASSSGGSRTGFYEQYF
D gene: -; CDR3 length: 14; J gene: TRBJ2-7; clone size: few; V gene: TRBV2; CDR3 DNA: TGTGCCAGCAGTGTGCGACTAGGGTCACCCGAGCAGTACTTC; CDR3 protein: CASSVRLGSPEQYF
D gene: TRBD2; CDR3 length: 13; J gene: TRBJ2-5; clone size: -; V gene: TRBV30; CDR3 DNA: TGTGCCTGTCAGGTGGCGGGGGTAGAGACCCAGTACTTC; CDR3 protein: CACQVAGVETQYF
D gene: TRBD1; CDR3 length: 14; J gene: TRBJ1-6; clone size: -; V gene: TRBV28; CDR3 DNA: TGTGCCAGCAGTTTGCTTACAGGGGGTTCACCCCTCCACTTT; CDR3 protein: CASSLLTGGSPLHF
D gene: TRBD1; CDR3 length: 14; J gene: TRBJ2-3; clone size: once; V gene: TRBV28; CDR3 DNA: TGTGCCAGCAATTCGCAGGGGGCAGGAGATACGCAGTATTTT; CDR3 protein: CASNSQGAGDTQYF
D gene: -; CDR3 length: 16; J gene: TRBJ1-5; clone size: -; V gene: TRBV10-3; CDR3 DNA: TGTGCCATCAGTGAGTCAGAGCTGCATCTTAATCAGCCCCAGCATTTT; CDR3 protein: CAISESELHLNQPQHF
D gene: -; CDR3 length: 15; J gene: TRBJ1-2; clone size: -; V gene: TRBV5-1; CDR3 DNA: TGCGCCAGCAGCCCGGGGTCAGTATTAGGCTATGGCTACACCTTC; CDR3 protein: CASSPGSVLGYGYTF
D gene: TRBD2; CDR3 length: 15; J gene: TRBJ2-7; clone size: -; V gene: TRBV5-6; CDR3 DNA: TGTGCCAGCAGCTTGGCTAGCGGGGCCTCCTACGAGCAGTACTTC; CDR3 protein: CASSLASGASYEQYF
D gene: -; CDR3 length: 16; J gene: TRBJ2-2; clone size: -; V gene: TRBV11-3; CDR3 DNA: TGTGCCAGCAGCCCCGGCCTCCTAACGGGCACCGGGGAGCTGTTTTTT; CDR3 protein: CASSPGLLTGTGELFF
D gene: TRBD2; CDR3 length: 15; J gene: TRBJ2-1; clone size: -; V gene: TRBV5-1; CDR3 DNA: TGCGCCAGCAGCTTGTCCAGCGGGGTGAACAATGAGCAGTTCTTC; CDR3 protein: CASSLSSGVNNEQFF
D gene: -; CDR3 length: 15; J gene: TRBJ1-6; clone size: once; V gene: TRBV19; CDR3 DNA: TGTGCCAGTAGCGGATCATCAGGATATAATTCACCCCTCCACTTT; CDR3 protein: CASSGSSGYNSPLHF
D gene: TRBD1; CDR3 length: 14; J gene: TRBJ1-2; clone size: -; V gene: TRBV6-5; CDR3 DNA: TGTGCCAGCAGAAGACAGGGTTTTGACTATGGCTACACCTTC; CDR3 protein: CASRRQGFDYGYTF
D gene: TRBD2; CDR3 length: 15; J gene: TRBJ2-7; clone size: -; V gene: TRBV9; CDR3 DNA: TGTGCCAGCAGCGCGGCTAGCGGGGCAACCTACGAGCAGTACTTC; CDR3 protein: CASSAASGATYEQYF
D gene: TRBD1; CDR3 length: 16; J gene: TRBJ1-5; clone size: -; V gene: TRBV19; CDR3 DNA: TGTGCCAGTAGGATAACAGGGGTCCATAGCAATCAGCCCCAGCATTTT; CDR3 protein: CASRITGVHSNQPQHF
D gene: TRBD1; CDR3 length: 15; J gene: TRBJ1-2; clone size: -; V gene: TRBV7-2; CDR3 DNA: TGTGCCAGCAGCTCACAGCCGGGACAGGTAGATGGCTACACCTTC; CDR3 protein: CASSSQPGQVDGYTF
D gene: TRBD1; CDR3 length: 12; J gene: TRBJ1-4; clone size: few; V gene: TRBV13; CDR3 DNA: TGTGCCAGCAGCGGGACAGAGGCAAAACTGTTTTTT; CDR3 protein: CASSGTEAKLFF
D gene: -; CDR3 length: 14; J gene: TRBJ1-1; clone size: -; V gene: TRBV6-1; CDR3 DNA: TGTGCCAGCAGTGCGTACAGGGACGAAACTGAAGCTTTCTTT; CDR3 protein: CASSAYRDETEAFF
D gene: -; CDR3 length: 13; J gene: TRBJ1-1; clone size: -; V gene: TRBV7-6; CDR3 DNA: TGTGCCAGCAGCTTGTATAGGGGCACTGAAGCTTTCTTT; CDR3 protein: CASSLYRGTEAFF
D gene: TRBD2; CDR3 length: 18; J gene: TRBJ2-7; clone size: -; V gene: TRBV7-6; CDR3 DNA: TGTGCCAGCAGCTTAGGGGCCACTCTAGCGGGGGGATCCTACGAGCAGTACTTC; CDR3 protein: CASSLGATLAGGSYEQYF
D gene: -; CDR3 length: 16; J gene: TRBJ1-1; clone size: -; V gene: TRBV30; CDR3 DNA: TGTGCCTGGACCCCGCAAGGAGGGATTTCGAGGACTGAAGCTTTCTTT; CDR3 protein: CAWTPQGGISRTEAFF
D gene: -; CDR3 length: 13; J gene: TRBJ1-4; clone size: -; V gene: TRBV7-9; CDR3 DNA: TGTGCCAGCGGTTCGAGGGCTATTGAAAAACTGTTTTTT; CDR3 protein: CASGSRAIEKLFF
D gene: TRBD1; CDR3 length: 16; J gene: TRBJ1-6; clone size: few; V gene: TRBV4-2; CDR3 DNA: TGTGCCAGCAGCCAAAGAAGAGGACAGGGTGATTCACCCCTCCACTTT; CDR3 protein: CASSQRRGQGDSPLHF
D gene: TRBD1; CDR3 length: 14; J gene: TRBJ2-7; clone size: -; V gene: TRBV5-1; CDR3 DNA: TGCGCCAGCAGCTTAAGGGACAGGGTCTACGAGCAGTACTTC; CDR3 protein: CASSLRDRVYEQYF
D gene: -; CDR3 length: 13; J gene: TRBJ1-1; clone size: once; V gene: TRBV30; CDR3 DNA: TGTGCCCGCGCTGGGGACTTGAACACTGAAGCTTTCTTT; CDR3 protein: CARAGDLNTEAFF
D gene: -; CDR3 length: 15; J gene: TRBJ1-5; clone size: -; V gene: TRBV5-6; CDR3 DNA: TGTGCCAGCGCCCTGGGACTTGGGGACAATCAGCCCCAGCATTTT; CDR3 protein: CASALGLGDNQPQHF
D gene: -; CDR3 length: 14; J gene: TRBJ2-3; clone size: -; V gene: TRBV7-6; CDR3 DNA: TGTGCCAGCAGCCCTGGGACTAGCACAGATACGCAGTATTTT; CDR3 protein: CASSPGTSTDTQYF
D gene: TRBD1; CDR3 length: 15; J gene: TRBJ1-1; clone size: -; V gene: TRBV28; CDR3 DNA: TGTGCCAGCAGTTTCAAAGGACAGGGGAACACTGAAGCTTTCTTT; CDR3 protein: CASSFKGQGNTEAFF